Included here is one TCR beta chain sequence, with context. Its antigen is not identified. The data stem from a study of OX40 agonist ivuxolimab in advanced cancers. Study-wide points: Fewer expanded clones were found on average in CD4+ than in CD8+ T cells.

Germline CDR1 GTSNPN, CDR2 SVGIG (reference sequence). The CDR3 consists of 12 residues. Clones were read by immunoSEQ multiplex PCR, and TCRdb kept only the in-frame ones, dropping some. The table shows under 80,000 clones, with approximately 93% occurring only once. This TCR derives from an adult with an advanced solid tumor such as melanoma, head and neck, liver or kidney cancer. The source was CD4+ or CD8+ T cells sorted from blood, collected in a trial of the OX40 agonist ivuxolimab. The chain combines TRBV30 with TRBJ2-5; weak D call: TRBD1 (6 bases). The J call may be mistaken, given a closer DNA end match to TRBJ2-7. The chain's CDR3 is CAWSVGGYEQYF. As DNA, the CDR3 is TGTGCCTGGAGTGTAGGGGGCTACGAGCAGTACTTC.